In its sample, the clone carrying this TCR beta chain was seen a few times. V dropped 0 bases and J dropped 8 bases, with 7 bases sitting between them. The CDR3 contains 12 residues. The germline V gene has CDR1 SGHTS and CDR2 YDEGEE. Preparation of the TCRbeta library used unique molecular identifiers. MiXCR was run by TCRdb on the PCR reads, yielding one entry per CDR3 protein. The table has some 550,000 distinct CDR3 sequences, 23% seen once. This sample is part of a study of T-cell reconstitution after alpha-beta-depleted transplantation in children. The chain recombines TRBV5-8 with TRBJ2-3; no clear D. The origin of this receptor is a boy under two years old who had a stem cell transplant for acute myeloid leukemia, so the T cells may come from the graft donor. Here the sequenced sample was PBMCs, mostly from graft donor cells, taken 360 days after TCRalphabeta/CD19-depleted stem cell transplant. The CDR3: CASSLVRSTQYF. CDR3 nucleotides: TGTGCCAGCAGCTTGGTGAGGAGTACGCAGTATTTT.